Shown below are 13 T cell receptor beta chains from a single sample sequenced in a study of metastatic and nonmetastatic thyroid tumors (dated by TCRdb to 2019 to 2021). No treatment had been received by any patient before thyroid surgery. Libraries came from PCR. Sequenced using an Illumina HiSeq 4000. Through fastp at Q25 and MiXCR, TCRdb rebuilt clones from the public reads, retaining in-frame beta chains. This sample gives roughly 38,000 clones in total; approximately 20% of them show up just once. The ten largest clones take up about 18% of the sample. The sequenced sample consisted of blood. These receptors all stem from a female donor with papillary thyroid cancer or a benign thyroid nodule (not recorded which). Some clones in this sample may be carry-over from other donors' samples.

V and J are TRBV20-1 and TRBJ2-6; TRBD1 might be the D (7 bases). Per germline, CDR1 DFQATT and CDR2 SNEGSKA (reference sequence). CDR3 size: 15 residues. The ends were cut back, 5 bases at V and 4 bases at J, with 15 bases in the middle. The CDR3 protein is CSAAGQLWGANVLTF. The CDR3 nucleotides are TGCAGTGCTGCGGGACAGCTCTGGGGGGCCAACGTCCTGACTTTC.

This clone was recorded a few times. This may arise from a read error, as a much more abundant clone is one base away. The chain recombines TRBV29-1 with TRBJ2-7; 7 nucleotides match TRBD2. Losses at the gene ends were 2 bases for V and 3 bases for J; bases not matched to a gene: 13. This CDR3 region has 16 residues. From germline, CDR1 is SQVTM and CDR2 ANQGSEA. CDR3 in amino acids: CSVEFRGRGEVYEQYF. DNA of the CDR3: TGCAGCGTTGAATTTCGGGGGAGGGGAGAGGTCTACGAGCAGTACTTC.

This clone was recorded at least ten times. The chain couples TRBV27 to TRBJ2-1, with D maybe TRBD2 (5 bases). V lost 3 bases and J lost 0, with 12 bases in between. The CDR3 spans 16 residues. CDR1 MNHEY and CDR2 SMNVEV come from the germline V gene (reference sequence). The CDR3 loop reads CASSLKGGSSYNEQFF. The CDR3 nucleotides are TGTGCCAGCAGTTTGAAGGGCGGGTCCTCCTACAATGAGCAGTTCTTC.

This clone occurred many times. This same CDR3 is encoded by further DNA sequences in the sample. The chain joins TRBV5-6 to TRBJ1-6; D remains ambiguous. This CDR3 is built from 12 residues. The V gene's germline CDR1 is SGHDT and CDR2 YYEEEE. The V and J ends lost 2 bases and 14 bases respectively, with 11 bases between them. CDR3 in amino acids: CASSFGSFTLHF. Written as DNA, the CDR3 is TGTGCCAGCAGCTTCGGCTCTTTCACCCTCCACTTT.

This clone was seen repeatedly, ten times or more. The V call is TRBV7-9, the J call TRBJ1-2, with 7 bases that match TRBD1. Germline loops: CDR1 SEHNR, CDR2 FQNEAQ (reference sequence). This CDR3 region has 12 residues. V gave up 11 bases and J gave up 3 bases; unmatched junction bases: 6. The CDR3 nucleotides read TGTGCCCTCTCCAGGGGGGACTATGGCTACACCTTC. Its translation: CALSRGDYGYTF.

This clone appeared many times. This sequence joins TRBV19 and TRBJ2-3; TRBD1 agrees at 7 bases. This CDR3 has 14 residues. Germline V gene sequence: CDR1 LNHDA, CDR2 SQIVND (reference sequence). J gave up 4 bases and V 5 bases, and 6 bases lay outside the gene matches. CDR3 residues: CASSWGQFPDTQYF. The DNA of the CDR3 is TGTGCCAGTAGTTGGGGACAGTTCCCAGATACGCAGTATTTT.

This clone was picked up many times. This sequence joins TRBV6-2 or TRBV6-3 and TRBJ2-2, with D tentatively TRBD2 (6 bases). This CDR3 is 16 amino acids long. Trimming left V 6 bases short and J 4 bases short, with 18 bases between. Germline loops: CDR1 MNHEY, CDR2 SVGEGT. Written as DNA, the CDR3 is TGTGCCAGCAGCTACACCCGGGGGACCCTCACCGGGGAGCTGTTTTTT. Residues: CASSYTRGTLTGELFF.

This clone is medium-sized in the sample. The chain uses TRBV6-1 and TRBJ1-1; D remains ambiguous. Germline values: CDR1 MNHNS, CDR2 SASEGT. V dropped 6 bases and J dropped 1 base, with 9 bases sitting between them. The CDR3 spans 13 residues. DNA for the CDR3: TGTGCCAGCAGGATAAAGGGGAACACTGAAGCTTTCTTT. Translated: CASRIKGNTEAFF.

This clone showed up just a few times. A junction boundary mismatches the germline segment, possibly from a read error. The chain recombines TRBV10-3 with TRBJ1-2; D remains ambiguous. The CDR3 consists of 14 residues. Germline V lookup: CDR1 ENHRY, CDR2 SYGVKD. CDR3 loop: CAISESHVHYVYTF. In DNA, the CDR3 is TGTGCCATCAGTGAGTCGCACGTGCACTATGTCTACACCTTC.

This clone was seen just once. V usage is TRBV5-1 and J usage is TRBJ1-1; possibly TRBD1 for D (6 bases). Germline assignment: CDR1 SGHRS and CDR2 YFSETQ. With 4 bases removed from V and 5 bases from J, the gap between germline ends came to 12 bases. The CDR3 loop spans 13 amino acids. CDR3 nucleotides: TGCGCCAGCAGCGCTGGGAGGGGGACTGAAGCTTTCTTT. Its protein product is CASSAGRGTEAFF.

The V call is TRBV6-2 or TRBV6-3, the J call TRBJ1-6, with TRBD1 matching 11 bases. Germline assignment: CDR1 MNHEY and CDR2 SVGEGT. CDR3 length: 15 amino acids. Trimming removed 6 bases from V and 10 bases from J; junction bases left unmatched: 8. The CDR3 reads CASRSGTGGRSPLHF. The CDR3 DNA follows: TGTGCCAGCAGGTCCGGGACAGGGGGAAGGTCACCCCTCCACTTT.

This clone has a handful of counts. The V call is TRBV5-5, the J call TRBJ2-3; D is undetermined. The CDR3 has 14 amino acids. The V end lost 5 bases, the J end lost 0 bases, and 10 bases lay between the germline ends. Germline V gene sequence: CDR1 SGHKS, CDR2 YYEKEE (reference sequence). CDR3 sequence (DNA): TGTGCCAGCAGAGTGAGTTCCAGCACAGATACGCAGTATTTT. Amino acid sequence: CASRVSSSTDTQYF. Using reference TRBV5-5 and TRBJ2-3 for the parts outside the CDR3, the full variable domain is DAGVTQSPTHLIKTRGQQVTLRCSPISGHKSVSWYQQVLGQGPQFIFQYYEKEERGRGNFPDRFSARQFPNYSSELNVNALLLGDSALYLCASRVSSSTDTQYFGPGTRLTVL.

This clone is termed medium-sized. V gene TRBV6-2 or TRBV6-3 combines with J gene TRBJ2-7, with D perhaps matching TRBD1 or TRBD2 (6 bases each). With 2 bases removed from V and 1 base from J, the gap between germline ends came to 9 bases. The germline V gene encodes CDR1 MNHEY and CDR2 SVGEGT. The CDR3 covers 14 residues. Written as DNA, the CDR3 is TGTGCCAGCAGTTACGGGGGGCAGTCCTACGAGCAGTACTTC. This sequence encodes CASSYGGQSYEQYF.